This TCR beta chain was sequenced for a study of blood T cell repertoires in COVID-19. Overall study: COVID-19 samples collected from the United States, Italy and Spain covered acute and convalescent phases. T cells, B-cell-depleted T cells, or PBMCs supplied cDNA or gDNA.

While infection was still active, Seattle patients were enrolled and then followed longitudinally. Germline-derived CDR1 and CDR2 are SGHDN and FVKESK. Trimming removed 4 bases from V and 14 bases from J; junction bases left unmatched: 12. The CDR3 sequence is 13 residues long. Study processing details: How many nucleated cells were present was estimated from reference gene primer amplification. Assay used: immunoSEQ multiplex PCR; TCRdb lists only in-frame clones, some missing. That table gives V, J and clone size, and the DNA gave D and trimming. The sample contains some 220,000 clones, nearly 95% of which appear only once.

The material sequenced was peripheral blood. The J gene is TRBJ2-3, the V gene TRBV14; 7 bases are a match to TRBD2. This receptor was identified in a young man with COVID-19, enrolled during active disease. CDR3 in amino acids: CASSPPRTSSLYF. CDR3 DNA: TGTGCCAGCAGCCCTCCCAGGACTAGTTCCCTGTATTTT.